The T cell receptor (beta chain) described here comes from a study of molecular identifiers for immune sequencing clone quantification. Unmatched junction bases numbered 15, after V lost 3 bases and J lost 8 bases. CDR1 MNHEY and CDR2 SMNVEV come from the germline V gene (reference sequence). The CDR3 sequence is 17 residues long. This clonotype was picked up one time. The target antigen is unknown. Each CDR3 protein gets one entry after TCRdb re-called the PCR reads with MiXCR. This table holds around 320,000 distinct CDR3 sequences, 24% found once. Study conclusions and caveats: In a background of over 750,000 naive cells, spiked Jurkat TCR RNA from one cell was reportedly detectable.

The chain couples TRBV27 to TRBJ1-2, with 10 bases aligning to TRBD1. Sequencing was carried out using naive CD8+ T cells from blood, with Jurkat cell RNA spiked in. Subset denoted: FACS-sorted CD8+CD4-CCR7+CD45RA+ naive T cells. This receptor was obtained from a human donor in good health. Some libraries in this study had Jurkat cell RNA spiked in. CDR3 sequence reads: CASSFLPFPGTGDGYTF. CDR3 bases: TGTGCCAGCAGTTTTCTCCCATTCCCCGGGACAGGGGACGGCTACACCTTC.